This T cell receptor (beta chain) comes out of a study of shared clonotypes between healthy human individuals. Replicate PCRs for sorted subsets used around 200 ng DNA; this equaled some 30,000 T cell genomes. Clones were sequenced by immunoSEQ multiplex PCR, and TCRdb holds only the in-frame ones, with some missing. The repertoire holds hundreds of thousands of clones, 80% to 95% seen once, with under 30% in the top ten. Only CD45RO-negative cells positively selected for CCR7 counted as naive CD8 cells, so terminally differentiated effector memory CD45RA+ cells were excluded. The CDR3 has 14 amino acids. V was cut by 0 bases and J by 4 bases, with 6 bases left in between. Germline values: CDR1 SGHAT, CDR2 FQNNGV.

The V gene is TRBV11-2, the J gene TRBJ2-2; D is undetermined. Sequenced input: naive CD8+ T cells sorted from blood. The TCR originated in a man between 25 and 39 years old in good health. The CDR3 DNA is TGTGCCAGCAGCTTAGAGGTCTTCACCGGGGAGCTGTTTTTT. This sequence encodes CASSLEVFTGELFF. Looking up the rest from reference TRBV11-2 and TRBJ2-2 gives the full variable domain: EAGVAQSPRYKIIEKRQSVAFWCNPISGHATLYWYQQILGQGPKLLIQFQNNGVVDDSQLPKDRFSAERLKGVDSTLKIQPAKLEDSAVYLCASSLEVFTGELFFGEGSRLTVL.